The next 5 T cell receptor beta chains were all read from a single sample in a study of response to subunit inactivated influenza vaccine. From the RT-PCR reads, TCRdb called clonotypes with MiXCR, one entry per CDR3 protein. This sample yields more than 600,000 distinct CDR3 sequences, of which 15% to 20% are seen a single time; around 9.9% belongs to the top ten. The source material was PBMCs from blood, sampled around 5 days after vaccination. The source of these receptors is a man aged 50-59 years who received an inactivated influenza vaccine.

The CDR3: CASSSPRGTSRETQYF. The CDR3, as DNA: TGTGCCAGCAGCTCCCCTCGGGGGACCTCGAGAGAGACCCAGTACTTC. The chain has TRBV7-9 and TRBJ2-5; D possibly corresponds to TRBD2 (6 bases). This CDR3 has 16 amino acids. The V and J ends lost 4 bases and 4 bases respectively, with 19 bases between them. Germline CDR1 SEHNR, CDR2 FQNEAQ (reference sequence). The complete variable domain, with remaining parts taken from reference TRBV7-9 and TRBJ2-5, reads DTGVSQNPRHKITKRGQNVTFRCDPISEHNRLYWYRQTLGQGPEFLTYFQNEAQLEKSRLLSDRFSAERPKGSFSTLEIQRTEQGDSAMYLCASSSPRGTSRETQYFGPGTRLLVL.

This clonotype showed up just a few times. The gene calls are TRBV4-3 and TRBJ2-7, with D unclear. V lost 1 base and J lost 3, with 13 bases in between. CDR1 and CDR2 from the germline V gene are LGHNA and YSLEER. The CDR3 is 15 amino acids. Here the CDR3 DNA reads TGCGCCAGCAGCCAAGTCGTGTCGGCACTCTACGAGCAGTACTTC. This encodes CASSQVVSALYEQYF.

This clonotype has more than one count but fewer than ten. The chain couples TRBV7-2 to TRBJ2-5, with D possibly TRBD1 on 6 matching bases. The CDR3 spans 16 residues. V shed 7 bases and J shed 5 bases, with 23 bases lying between them. Per the germline V gene, CDR1 is SGHTA and CDR2 is FQGNSA. The chain's CDR3 is CASNKTPGRGMETQYF. The CDR3 DNA sequence: TGTGCCAGCAACAAAACCCCGGGCAGGGGTATGGAGACCCAGTACTTC.

This clonotype was found a few times. J is TRBJ2-3 and V is TRBV2, with D unresolved. Trimming stripped 4 bases from V and 6 bases from J, with 8 bases between. CDR1 is SNHLY, CDR2 FYNNEI, per germline. The CDR3 runs 12 residues. CDR3 sequence: CASSAAGDTQYF. In nucleotides, the CDR3 is TGTGCCAGCAGTGCAGCTGGGGATACGCAGTATTTT.

The gene calls are TRBV5-6 and TRBJ2-3; 13 nucleotides line up with TRBD2. This CDR3 has 15 amino acids. The ends lost 4 bases at V and 7 bases at J; junction bases unmatched: 6. The germline V gene has CDR1 SGHDT and CDR2 YYEEEE. In nucleotides, the CDR3 is TGTGCCAGCAGCCGACTAGCGGGGGGTACGTATACGCAGTATTTT. Translating gives CASSRLAGGTYTQYF.